This TCR beta chain was recovered during a study of T cells in localized non-small cell lung cancer. Study-level points and caveats: A median of about 60 of the top 100 tumor clones appeared in adjacent lung, which was paired and uninvolved. Compared with tumor, uninvolved adjacent lung displayed greater T cell clonality, ranking highest overall. A raised T cell density in blood coincided with lengthier overall survival.

Adjacent lung was taken at least 2 cm from the tumor margin, free of atypia. CDR1 and CDR2 from the germline V gene are MDHEN and SYDVKM. With 6 bases removed from V and 3 bases from J, the gap between germline ends came to 14 bases. CDR3 length: 14 amino acids. This clone was seen only a few times. Its antigen is unidentified. The method was immunoSEQ multiplex PCR; TCRdb's version includes in-frame clones alone and lacks a portion of them. In the table there are fewer than 2,000 clones, around 20% of which are singletons. This clonotype was sampled from a woman aged 40 to 75 with stage I lung adenocarcinoma. The material sequenced was normal lung tissue next to the tumor, taken before any cancer treatment. The rearrangement links TRBV28 to TRBJ1-1; D is possibly TRBD1 (6 bases). CDR3 loop: CASRGAQGYTEAFF. CDR3 bases: TGTGCCAGCAGGGGGGCACAGGGATACACTGAAGCTTTCTTT.